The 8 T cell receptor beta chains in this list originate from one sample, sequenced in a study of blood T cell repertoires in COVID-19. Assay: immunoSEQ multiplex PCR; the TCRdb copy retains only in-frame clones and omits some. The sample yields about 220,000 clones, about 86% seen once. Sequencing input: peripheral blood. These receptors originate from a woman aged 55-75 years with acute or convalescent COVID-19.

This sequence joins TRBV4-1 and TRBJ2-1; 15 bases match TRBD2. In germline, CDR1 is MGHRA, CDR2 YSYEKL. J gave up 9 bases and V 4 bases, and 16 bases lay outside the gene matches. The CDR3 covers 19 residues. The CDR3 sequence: CASSPRTSGGARRMIEQFF. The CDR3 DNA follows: TGCGCCAGCAGCCCCCGGACTAGCGGGGGGGCCAGGCGAATGATTGAGCAGTTCTTC.

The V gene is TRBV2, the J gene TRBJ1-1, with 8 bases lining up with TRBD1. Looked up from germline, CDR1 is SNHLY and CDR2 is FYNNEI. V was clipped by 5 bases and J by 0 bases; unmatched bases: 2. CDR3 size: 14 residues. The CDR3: CASSRQGMNTEAFF. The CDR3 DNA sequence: TGTGCCAGCAGTAGACAGGGGATGAACACTGAAGCTTTCTTT.

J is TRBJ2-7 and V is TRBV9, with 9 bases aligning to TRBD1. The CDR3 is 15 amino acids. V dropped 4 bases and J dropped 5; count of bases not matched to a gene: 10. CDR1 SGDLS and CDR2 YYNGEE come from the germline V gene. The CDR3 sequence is CASSPTGTGNNEQYF. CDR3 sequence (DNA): TGTGCCAGCAGCCCGACCGGGACAGGGAACAACGAGCAGTACTTC.

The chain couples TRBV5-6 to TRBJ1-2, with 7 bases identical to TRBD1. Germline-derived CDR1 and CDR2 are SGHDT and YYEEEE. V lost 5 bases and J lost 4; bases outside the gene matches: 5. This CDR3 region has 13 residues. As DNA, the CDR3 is TGTGCCAGCAGTAAGGACAGGCTCTATGGCTACACCTTC. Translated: CASSKDRLYGYTF.

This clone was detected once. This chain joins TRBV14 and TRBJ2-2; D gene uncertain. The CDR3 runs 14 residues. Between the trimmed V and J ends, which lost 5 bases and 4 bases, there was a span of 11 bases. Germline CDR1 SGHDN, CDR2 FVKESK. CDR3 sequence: CASSGERGTGELFF. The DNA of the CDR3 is TGTGCCAGCAGCGGAGAGAGAGGCACCGGGGAGCTGTTTTTT.

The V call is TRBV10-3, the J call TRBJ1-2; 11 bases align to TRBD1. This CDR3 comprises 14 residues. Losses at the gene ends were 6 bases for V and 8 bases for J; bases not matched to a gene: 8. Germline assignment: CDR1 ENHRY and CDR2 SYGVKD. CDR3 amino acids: CAIRGRTGGMGYTF. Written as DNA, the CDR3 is TGTGCCATCAGGGGAAGGACAGGGGGCATGGGCTACACCTTC.

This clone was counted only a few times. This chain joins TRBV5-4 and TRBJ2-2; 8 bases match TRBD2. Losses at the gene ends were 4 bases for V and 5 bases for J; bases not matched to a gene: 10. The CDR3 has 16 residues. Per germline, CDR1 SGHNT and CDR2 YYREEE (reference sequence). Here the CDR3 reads CASSLSRGGNTGELFF. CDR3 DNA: TGTGCCAGCAGCCTGTCCCGCGGGGGGAATACCGGGGAGCTGTTTTTT.

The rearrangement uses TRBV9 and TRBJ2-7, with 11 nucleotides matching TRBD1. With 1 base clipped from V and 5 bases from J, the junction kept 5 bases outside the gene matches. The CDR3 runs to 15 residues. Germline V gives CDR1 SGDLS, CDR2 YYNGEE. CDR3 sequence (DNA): TGTGCCAGCAGCGTAACCGGGACAGGGGGGGACGAGCAGTACTTC. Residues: CASSVTGTGGDEQYF.